This T cell receptor beta chain comes out of a study of blood T cell repertoires in COVID-19. Profiled with immunoSEQ multiplex PCR; TCRdb holds only in-frame clones, not every one. Here the sample spans about 440,000 clones, less than 95% being singletons. Germline CDR1 WNHNN, CDR2 SYGVQD (reference sequence). This CDR3 has 15 residues. The V gene lost 1 base and the J gene lost 6 bases, with 13 bases spanning the gap. Participants were aged about 18 to 89 years from approximately 23 US areas. This receptor was identified in a man younger than 35 who had recovered from COVID-19. The chain joins TRBV10-1 to TRBJ2-1, with TRBD1 as a possible D gene (5 bases). Sequencing used PBMCs or T cells enriched from blood (not recorded which). CDR3 coding DNA: TGCGCCAGCAGTGAGTTATCGGGCGACAGCAATGAGCAGTTCTTC. Its translation: CASSELSGDSNEQFF.